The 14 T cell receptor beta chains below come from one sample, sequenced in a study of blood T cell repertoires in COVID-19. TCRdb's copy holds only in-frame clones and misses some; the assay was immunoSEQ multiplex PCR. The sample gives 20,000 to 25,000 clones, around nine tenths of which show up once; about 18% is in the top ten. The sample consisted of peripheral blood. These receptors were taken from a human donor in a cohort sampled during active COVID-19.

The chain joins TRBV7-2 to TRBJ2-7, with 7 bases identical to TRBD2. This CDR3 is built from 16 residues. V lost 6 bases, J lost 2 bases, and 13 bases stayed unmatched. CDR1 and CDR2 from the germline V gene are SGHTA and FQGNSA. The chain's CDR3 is CASRDLGGAGPYEQYF. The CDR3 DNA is TGTGCCAGCAGGGATTTAGGAGGAGCGGGGCCCTACGAGCAGTACTTC.

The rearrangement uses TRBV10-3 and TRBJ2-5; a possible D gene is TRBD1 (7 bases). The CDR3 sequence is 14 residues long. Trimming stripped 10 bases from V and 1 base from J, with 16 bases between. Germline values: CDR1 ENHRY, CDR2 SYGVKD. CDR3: CASQDRDFQETQYF. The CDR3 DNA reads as TGTGCCAGCCAAGACAGGGACTTCCAAGAGACCCAGTACTTC.

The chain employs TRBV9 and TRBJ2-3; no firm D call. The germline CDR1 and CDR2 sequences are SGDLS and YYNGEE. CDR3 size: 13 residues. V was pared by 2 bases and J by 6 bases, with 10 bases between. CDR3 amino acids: CASSVATFDTQYF. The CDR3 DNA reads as TGTGCCAGCAGCGTGGCCACCTTCGATACGCAGTATTTT.

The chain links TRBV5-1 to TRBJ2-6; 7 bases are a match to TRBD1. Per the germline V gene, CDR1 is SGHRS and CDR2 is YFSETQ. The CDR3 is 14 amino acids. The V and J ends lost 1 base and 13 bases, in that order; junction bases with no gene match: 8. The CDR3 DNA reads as TGCGCCAGCAGCTTGTATAAGGGGGCTAATGTCCTGACTTTC. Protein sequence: CASSLYKGANVLTF.

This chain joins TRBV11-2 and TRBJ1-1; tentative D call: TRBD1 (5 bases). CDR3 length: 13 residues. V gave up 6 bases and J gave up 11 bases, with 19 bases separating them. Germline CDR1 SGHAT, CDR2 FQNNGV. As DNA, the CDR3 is TGTGCCAGCAGTACCCCGGGACCCCGGGAGGCTTTCTTT. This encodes CASSTPGPREAFF.

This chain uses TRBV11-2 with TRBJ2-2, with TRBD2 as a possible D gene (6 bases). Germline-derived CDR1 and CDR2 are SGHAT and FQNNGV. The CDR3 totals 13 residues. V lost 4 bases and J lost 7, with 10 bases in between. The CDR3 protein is CASSSRLGGELFF. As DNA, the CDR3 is TGTGCCAGCAGCTCGCGACTAGGCGGGGAGCTGTTTTTT.

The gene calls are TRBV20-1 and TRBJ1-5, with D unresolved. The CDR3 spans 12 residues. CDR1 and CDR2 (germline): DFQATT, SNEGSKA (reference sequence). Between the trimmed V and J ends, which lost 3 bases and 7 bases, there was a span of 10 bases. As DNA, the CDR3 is TGCAGTGCTAGTATGGGAGCCCAGCCCCAGCATTTT. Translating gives CSASMGAQPQHF.

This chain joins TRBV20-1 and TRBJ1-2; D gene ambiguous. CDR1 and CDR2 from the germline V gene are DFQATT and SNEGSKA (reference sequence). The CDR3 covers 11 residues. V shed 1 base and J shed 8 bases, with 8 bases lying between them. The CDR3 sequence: CSARALMGYTF. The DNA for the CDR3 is TGCAGTGCTAGAGCCCTTATGGGCTACACCTTC.

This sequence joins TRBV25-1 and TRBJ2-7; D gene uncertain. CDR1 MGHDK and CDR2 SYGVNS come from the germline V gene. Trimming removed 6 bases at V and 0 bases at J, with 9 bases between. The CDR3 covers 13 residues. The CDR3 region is CASRPVSSYEQYF. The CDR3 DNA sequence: TGTGCCAGCAGACCCGTTAGCTCCTACGAGCAGTACTTC.

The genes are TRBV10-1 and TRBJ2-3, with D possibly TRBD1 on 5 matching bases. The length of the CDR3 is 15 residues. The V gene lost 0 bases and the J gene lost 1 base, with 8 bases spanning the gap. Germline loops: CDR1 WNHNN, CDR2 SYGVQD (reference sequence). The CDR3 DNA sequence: TGCGCCAGCAGTGAGTCGCAGGGTGGCACAGATACGCAGTATTTT. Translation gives CASSESQGGTDTQYF.

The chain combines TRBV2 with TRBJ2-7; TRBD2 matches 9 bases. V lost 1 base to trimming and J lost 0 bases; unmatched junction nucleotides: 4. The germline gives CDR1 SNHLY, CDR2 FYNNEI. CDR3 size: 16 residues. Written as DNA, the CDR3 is TGTGCCAGCAGTGAAGAGGCGGGGGGGGTCTCCTACGAGCAGTACTTC. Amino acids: CASSEEAGGVSYEQYF.

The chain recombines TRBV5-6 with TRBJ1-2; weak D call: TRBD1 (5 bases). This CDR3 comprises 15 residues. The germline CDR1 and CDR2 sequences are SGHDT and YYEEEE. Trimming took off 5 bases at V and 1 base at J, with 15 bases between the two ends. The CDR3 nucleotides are TGTGCCAGCAGAGAGATCACGGGGGGTAACTATGGCTACACCTTC. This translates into CASREITGGNYGYTF. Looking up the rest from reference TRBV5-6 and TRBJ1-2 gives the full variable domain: DAGVTQSPTHLIKTRGQQVTLRCSPKSGHDTVSWYQQALGQGPQFIFQYYEEEERQRGNFPDRFSGHQFPNYSSELNVNALLLGDSALYLCASREITGGNYGYTFGSGTRLTVV.

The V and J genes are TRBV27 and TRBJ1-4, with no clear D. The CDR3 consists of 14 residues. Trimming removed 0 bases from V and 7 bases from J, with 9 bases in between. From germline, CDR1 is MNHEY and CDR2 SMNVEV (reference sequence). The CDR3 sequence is CASSLSRGGEKLFF. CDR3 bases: TGTGCCAGCAGTTTATCGAGAGGAGGTGAAAAACTGTTTTTT. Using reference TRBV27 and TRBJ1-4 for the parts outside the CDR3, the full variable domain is EAQVTQNPRYLITVTGKKLTVTCSQNMNHEYMSWYRQDPGLGLRQIYYSMNVEVTDKGDVPEGYKVSRKEKRNFPLILESPSPNQTSLYFCASSLSRGGEKLFFGSGTQLSVL.

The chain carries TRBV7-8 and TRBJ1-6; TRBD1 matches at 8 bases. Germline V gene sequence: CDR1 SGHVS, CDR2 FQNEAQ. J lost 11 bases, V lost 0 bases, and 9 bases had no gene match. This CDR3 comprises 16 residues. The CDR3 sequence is CASSLAGQGGSAPLHF. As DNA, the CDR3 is TGTGCCAGCAGCTTAGCCGGACAGGGTGGTTCTGCACCCCTCCACTTT. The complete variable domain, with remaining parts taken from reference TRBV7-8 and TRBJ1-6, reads GAGVSQSPRYKVAKRGQDVALRCDPISGHVSLFWYQQALGQGPEFLTYFQNEAQLDKSGLPSDRFFAERPEGSVSTLKIQRTQQEDSAVYLCASSLAGQGGSAPLHFGNGTRLTVT.